This TCR beta chain derives from a study of OX40 agonist ivuxolimab in advanced cancers. Sequencing used immunoSEQ multiplex PCR; TCRdb keeps in-frame clones, though not all of them. The sample has about 49,000 clones; approximately 84% are singletons. Only a few counts were recorded for this clone. Its antigen remains unidentified. Study results and limitations: Partial responders at 0.1-3.0 mg/kg showed near-lowest clonal expansion.

Germline CDR1 reads MNHEY; CDR2 reads SMNVEV (reference sequence). The ends lost 3 bases at V and 3 bases at J; junction bases unmatched: 13. This CDR3 has 18 residues. This material consisted of CD4+ or CD8+ T cells sorted from blood, taken in a trial of the OX40 agonist ivuxolimab. The chain links TRBV27 to TRBJ1-1; 10 bases are shared with TRBD1. The TCR sequence derives from an adult with an advanced solid tumor such as melanoma, head and neck, liver or kidney cancer. DNA of the CDR3: TGTGCCAGCAGTTTGACAAAGATACCGGGACAGGGGTACACTGAAGCTTTCTTT. It yields the protein CASSLTKIPGQGYTEAFF.